Each of the 8 T cell receptor beta chains below was sequenced from the same sample in a study of T-cell memory formation after mild COVID-19. Using its own MiXCR run on the 5' RACE reads, TCRdb lists one record per CDR3 protein. Of fewer than 350,000 distinct CDR3 sequences in the sample, under 8.5% were seen once. The material sequenced was PBMCs or a T cell subset sorted from them (not recorded which). Every receptor here comes from a man in his late teens or twenties who had mild COVID-19 (a few samples of this study predate the infection). Cell type and time point are not known.

The chain has TRBV4-1 and TRBJ2-1; 8 bases are shared with TRBD1. This CDR3 comprises 16 residues. With V trimmed by 4 bases and J by 9 bases, 14 bases remained unmatched. Per germline, CDR1 MGHRA and CDR2 YSYEKL. In nucleotides, the CDR3 is TGCGCCAGCAGCCCCCGATGGCGCCAGGGGGCGGGTGAGCAGTTCTTC. This encodes CASSPRWRQGAGEQFF.

This clonotype appeared once. This chain connects TRBV18 to TRBJ2-6, with D possibly being TRBD1 (6 bases). Germline V gene lookup returns CDR1 KGHSH and CDR2 LQKENI. Trimming took 3 bases from V and 1 from J, leaving 16 bases between them. The CDR3 consists of 18 residues. The CDR3 region is CASSPNERGLSGANVLTF. The CDR3 nucleotides read TGTGCCAGCTCACCGAATGAGAGGGGGTTGTCTGGGGCCAACGTCCTGACTTTC.

This clonotype was counted only a few times. The V and J genes are TRBV3-1 and TRBJ1-2, with unresolved D. In germline, CDR1 is LGHDT, CDR2 YNNKEL (reference sequence). Trimming stripped 0 bases from V and 8 bases from J, with 13 bases between. CDR3 length: 14 residues. The CDR3 DNA is TGTGCCAGCAGCCAAGACAGTCTTTATAGCGGCTACACCTTC. This gives the protein CASSQDSLYSGYTF. Variable domain in full (rest from reference TRBV3-1 and TRBJ1-2): DTAVSQTPKYLVTQMGNDKSIKCEQNLGHDTMYWYKQDSKKFLKIMFSYNNKELIINETVPNRFSPKSPDKAHLNLHINSLELGDSAVYFCASSQDSLYSGYTFGSGTRLTVV.

This chain links TRBV7-2 with TRBJ1-2; D possibly corresponds to TRBD1 (5 bases). Trimming removed 3 bases at V and 6 bases at J, with 11 bases between. CDR1 is SGHTA, CDR2 FQGNSA, per germline. The CDR3 runs to 13 residues. The CDR3 nucleotides read TGTGCCAGCAGCTTCAGGGACTCGAATGGCTACACCTTC. It specifies CASSFRDSNGYTF.

V gene TRBV11-2 combines with J gene TRBJ2-5; TRBD2 might be the D (7 bases). Germline V lookup: CDR1 SGHAT, CDR2 FQNNGV. The V end lost 0 bases, the J end lost 4 bases, and 15 bases lay between the germline ends. This CDR3 has 16 amino acids. The CDR3 sequence is CASSLEAGAGGETQYF. DNA for the CDR3: TGTGCCAGCAGCTTAGAGGCGGGGGCCGGGGGAGAGACCCAGTACTTC.

This clonotype was observed at least ten times. This chain connects TRBV6-4 to TRBJ2-3; 13 nucleotides match TRBD2. J gave up 4 bases and V 3 bases, and 1 base lay outside the gene matches. The CDR3 loop spans 15 amino acids. Germline assignment: CDR1 MRHNA and CDR2 SNTAGT. The CDR3 DNA follows: TGTGCCAGCAGTGAAACTAGCGGGGGGGCAGATACGCAGTATTTT. Translating gives CASSETSGGADTQYF.

This clonotype was counted only a few times. The gene calls are TRBV20-1 and TRBJ1-3; D is unclear. V lost 3 bases to trimming and J lost 2 bases, with 14 bases between them. Germline V gene sequence: CDR1 DFQATT, CDR2 SNEGSKA (reference sequence). CDR3 length equals 15 residues. The CDR3 reads CSASPSAAAGNTIYF. The CDR3 nucleotides read TGCAGTGCTAGTCCCTCGGCAGCTGCTGGAAACACCATATATTTT.

The sample holds a few counts of this clonotype. The gene calls are TRBV6-5 and TRBJ1-6, with TRBD1 matching over 8 bases. With 6 bases clipped from V and 10 bases from J, the junction kept 5 bases outside the gene matches. CDR3 length equals 13 residues. Germline values: CDR1 MNHEY, CDR2 SVGAGI. CDR3 nucleotide sequence: TGTGCCAGCAGCCCGACAGGGGTATCACCCCTCCACTTT. It is translated as CASSPTGVSPLHF.